This TCR beta chain emerged from a study of radiotherapy plus CTLA-4 blockade in lung cancer. Germline V gene lookup returns CDR1 SGDLS and CDR2 YYNGEE. This CDR3 comprises 14 residues. V was trimmed by 4 bases and J by 0 bases, leaving 10 bases between them. Measured with immunoSEQ multiplex PCR; TCRdb has only the in-frame clones, and not every one. The sample carries about 110,000 clones, about 84% recorded once. The receptor comes from a human donor with non-small cell lung cancer that progressed on radiotherapy plus ipilimumab. Some clones in this sample may be carry-over from other donors' samples. The chain carries TRBV9 and TRBJ1-1; the D gene is possibly TRBD1 (6 bases). The sample was peripheral blood, taken from a patient treated with radiotherapy plus ipilimumab. CDR3 region: CASSKGQMNTEAFF. The DNA for the CDR3 is TGTGCCAGCAGCAAAGGACAGATGAACACTGAAGCTTTCTTT.